The rows below give T cell receptor beta chains drawn from one sample of a study of tumor-infiltrating lymphocytes in primary liver carcinoma. TCRdb called the multiplex PCR reads again in MiXCR, with one record for every CDR3 protein. Of 150,000 to 200,000 distinct CDR3 sequences listed, 50% to 75% are singletons. The sequenced sample was peripheral blood. The receptor source for this set is a man in his forties with primary liver carcinoma and hepatitis B virus infection. Both conserved end residues are part of each CDR3. The D gene is left open where the match is weak. Clone size is shown for a subset of rows, as once, few, many or a class of expanded clone.

size	D	V	J	DNA	CDR3
many	TRBD2	TRBV11-2	TRBJ2-5	TGTGCCAGCAGACTCGGCGTGGGAGCGGGGGAGACCCAGTACTTC	CASRLGVGAGETQYF
.	.	TRBV6-5	TRBJ2-7	TGTGCCAGCAGTTACTCCGGCAAGGGAGCCGAGCAGTACTTC	CASSYSGKGAEQYF
.	TRBD1	TRBV14	TRBJ2-2	TGTGCCAGCAGCCAAACCGGGACAGGACTCACCGGGGACCTGTTTTTT	CASSQTGTGLTGDLFF
.	.	TRBV6-2/TRBV6-3	TRBJ2-1	TGTGCCAGCATCGAGGTGGGACATCCATCAACGAGCCTGTTCTTC	CASIEVGHPSTSLFF
many	.	TRBV4-1	TRBJ1-2	TGCGCCAGCAGCCAAGAGGAAGCACAGAACTATGGCTACACCTTC	CASSQEEAQNYGYTF
.	TRBD2	TRBV6-6	TRBJ2-2	TGTGCCAGCAGTCATCTAGCGGGCGGAGCTAACACCGGGGAGCTGTTTTTT	CASSHLAGGANTGELFF
.	.	TRBV7-8	TRBJ2-7	TGTGCCAGCAGCTTAGGTGGCTGGGACTCAAGCGAGCAGTACTTC	CASSLGGWDSSEQYF
.	.	TRBV13	TRBJ2-7	TGTGCCAGCAACATGCTGAAGAATGAGCAGTACTTC	CASNMLKNEQYF
many	.	TRBV11-2	TRBJ2-1	TGTGCCAGCAGGGGTCTAAGCTCCTACAATGAGCAGTTCTTC	CASRGLSSYNEQFF
.	.	TRBV12-3/TRBV12-4	TRBJ2-3	TGTGCCAGCAGGGAGTGGGCCCACACAGATACGCAGTATTTT	CASREWAHTDTQYF
few	TRBD1	TRBV6-2/TRBV6-3	TRBJ2-1	TGTGCCAGCAGAAGGGACAGGGAATACAATGAGCAGTTCTTC	CASRRDREYNEQFF
.	.	TRBV29-1	TRBJ2-7	TGCAGCGTTGGGGAAGGGGTGGTCTCCTACGAGCAGTACTTC	CSVGEGVVSYEQYF
.	TRBD2	TRBV12-5	TRBJ2-1	TGTGCTAGTGGTTTGTTCACTAGCGGTGAGCAGTTCTTC	CASGLFTSGEQFF
.	TRBD1	TRBV5-6	TRBJ1-1	TGTGCCAGCAGCGGGGGACAGCGAACTGAAGCTTTCTTT	CASSGGQRTEAFF
many	.	TRBV11-2	TRBJ2-3	TGTGCCAGCAGCTCCCTAGCCCTTAGATCAGATACGCAGTATTTT	CASSSLALRSDTQYF
.	TRBD2	TRBV7-8	TRBJ2-2	TGTGCCAGCAGCTCCCTTGCCAGCGGAGGGAGGGGCGGGGAGCTGTTTTTT	CASSSLASGGRGGELFF
.	.	TRBV10-3	TRBJ2-7	TGTGCCATCAGTGAGGAGCCAGCCTACGAGGAGTACTTC	CAISEEPAYEEYF
.	.	TRBV29-1	TRBJ2-3	TGCAGCGCCCCGGATGGCCCTAGCACAGATACGCAGTATTTT	CSAPDGPSTDTQYF
many	TRBD1	TRBV11-2	TRBJ2-3	TGTGCCAGTAGACCCCCAGGGGGCTACACAGATACGCAGTATTTT	CASRPPGGYTDTQYF
.	.	TRBV12-3/TRBV12-4	TRBJ2-2	TGTGTCAGCATTAAGGGCCACGGGGAGCTGTTTTTT	CVSIKGHGELFF
.	.	TRBV29-1	TRBJ2-3	TGCAGCTTTACCGCCGCACTATTAGGCATAGATACGCAGTATTTT	CSFTAALLGIDTQYF
.	TRBD1	TRBV2	TRBJ2-5	TGTGCCAGCAGAGGGACAGGACAAGAGACCCAGTACTTC	CASRGTGQETQYF
.	.	TRBV6-6	TRBJ2-1	TGTGCCAGCAGCCAAGACAATGAGCTGTTCTTC	CASSQDNELFF
.	.	TRBV29-1	TRBJ2-7	TGCAGCGTTGCCGTGTTCTCCTACGAGCAGTACTTC	CSVAVFSYEQYF
.	.	TRBV7-9	TRBJ2-7	TGTGCCAGCAGCTTAGGGAGGGGCGAGATAGGCTCCTACGAGCAGTACTTC	CASSLGRGEIGSYEQYF
.	TRBD2	TRBV5-6	TRBJ2-3	TGTGCCAGCAGCAGAGGACTAGCGGGAGACACGCAGTATTTT	CASSRGLAGDTQYF
.	.	TRBV6-6	TRBJ2-3	TGTGCCAGCAGTTTTGGTCTAGCGCGCACAGATACGCAGTATTTT	CASSFGLARTDTQYF
many	.	TRBV6-2/TRBV6-3	TRBJ2-4	TGTGCCAGCAGACCACCAGAGCTAGCCAAAAACATTCAGTACTTC	CASRPPELAKNIQYF
.	.	TRBV12-3/TRBV12-4	TRBJ1-4	TGTGCCAGCAGTTTAGGGGACGGTGAAAAACTGTTTTTT	CASSLGDGEKLFF
many	TRBD1	TRBV11-2	TRBJ2-1	TGTGCCAGCAGCTTAGGGTGGACAGGGGGCATCAATGAGCAGTTCTTC	CASSLGWTGGINEQFF
.	.	TRBV6-1	TRBJ1-2	TGTGCCAGCAGTCAAAGTGGGTCCGGCTATGGCTACACCTTC	CASSQSGSGYGYTF
.	.	TRBV11-2	TRBJ2-3	TGTGCCAGCAGTTTAGGGCGACAACCCACAGATACGCAGTATTTT	CASSLGRQPTDTQYF
.	TRBD1	TRBV11-2	TRBJ2-1	TGTGCCAGCCCGGGACAGGGGGGCAATGAACAGTTCTTC	CASPGQGGNEQFF
.	TRBD2	TRBV29-1	TRBJ2-2	TGCAGCTTTGAAGACGCCGCGGGAGCCCCCAGGGATCTGTTTTTT	CSFEDAAGAPRDLFF
.	.	TRBV11-3	TRBJ2-3	TGTGCCAGCAGCTTAGATCCTAAGTCTGATACGCAGTATTTT	CASSLDPKSDTQYF
.	TRBD1	TRBV6-5	TRBJ1-2	TGTGCCAGCGGGGACAGGGGGCCTGGCTACACCTTC	CASGDRGPGYTF
.	TRBD2	TRBV5-5	TRBJ2-7	TGTGCCAGCAGCTACCTAGCGGGGGGTGTGTTCTTC	CASSYLAGGVFF
few	TRBD1	TRBV29-1	TRBJ2-3	TGCAGCGTCATCAGGGGGCTAGGGACAGATACGCAGTATTTT	CSVIRGLGTDTQYF
.	.	TRBV4-1	TRBJ1-1	TGCGCCAGCAGGCAAGGGGGGAGGACTGAAACTTTCTTT	CASRQGGRTETFF
.	.	TRBV11-2	TRBJ2-7	TGTGCCAGCAGCCCGCTCAGGAGGGGCAGGGGCATGTCCTACGAGCAGTACTTC	CASSPLRRGRGMSYEQYF
.	.	TRBV6-5	TRBJ2-3	TGTGCCAGCAGCCAAGCATCCCAGGCAGATACGCAGTATTTT	CASSQASQADTQYF
.	.	TRBV11-1	TRBJ2-2	TGTGTCAGCAGCTTGGGGACCCTGAACACCGGGGGGCTGTTTTTT	CVSSLGTLNTGGLFF
.	.	TRBV10-3	TRBJ1-4	TGTGCCATCAGTGACGGACCTAATGAAAAACTGTTTTTT	CAISDGPNEKLFF
.	TRBD2	TRBV4-1	TRBJ2-7	TGTGCCAGCAGCCAAGGAACTAGCGGCTACGAGCAGTACTTC	CASSQGTSGYEQYF
few	TRBD2	TRBV6-6	TRBJ2-7	TGTGCCAGCAGCCCCCTGTACCAGCGGGAGATGAACGAGCAGTACTTC	CASSPLYQREMNEQYF
.	.	TRBV12-3/TRBV12-4	TRBJ2-5	TGTGCCAGAAGTCTACTAGAGACCCAGTACTTC	CARSLLETQYF
.	TRBD2	TRBV11-2	TRBJ2-2	TGTGCCAGCAGCCTAGCGGGAGTCGGAGCCGGGGAGCTGTTTTTT	CASSLAGVGAGELFF
.	.	TRBV10-2	TRBJ2-1	TGCGCCAGTATCCCCGGTGGGAGGGGGTTATACAATGAGCAGTTCTTC	CASIPGGRGLYNEQFF
.	.	TRBV11-2	TRBJ2-1	TGTACCAGCAGCTTCATGGCCTCCTACAATGAGCAGTTCTTC	CTSSFMASYNEQFF
.	TRBD2	TRBV29-1	TRBJ2-1	TGCAGCGTTGATTCTAGCGGGATTATGCGTGAGCAGTTCTTC	CSVDSSGIMREQFF
.	TRBD1	TRBV12-3/TRBV12-4	TRBJ2-1	TGTGCCAGCAGTCCACGGACAGGGCCTGACAATGAGCAGTTCTTC	CASSPRTGPDNEQFF
.	TRBD2	TRBV5-1	TRBJ2-1	TGCGCCAGCAGCCCAGGACTAGCGACCTACAATGAGCAGTTCTTC	CASSPGLATYNEQFF
.	.	TRBV11-2	TRBJ2-2	TGTGCCACGGGACAACGGAACACCGGGCAGCTGTTTTTT	CATGQRNTGQLFF
.	.	TRBV29-1	TRBJ2-7	TGCAGCGTTGAGCGAAACCCCTACGAGCAGTACTTC	CSVERNPYEQYF
few	.	TRBV29-1	TRBJ2-1	TGCAGCGTTCCCCGAGGGGGAAGCGGAAGATACAATGAGCAGTTCTTC	CSVPRGGSGRYNEQFF
.	TRBD2	TRBV4-2	TRBJ2-3	TGTGCCAGCAGCCAAGATTTGAGGAGCGGGACGAATGGAGATACGCAGTATTTT	CASSQDLRSGTNGDTQYF
.	.	TRBV5-5	TRBJ2-2	TGTGCCAGCAGTTCGACGACCGGGGGCTCGAACACCGGGGAGCTGTTTTTT	CASSSTTGGSNTGELFF
.	.	TRBV5-1	TRBJ1-1	TGCGCCAGCAGCTTGGAGGGAAGCACTGAAGCTTTCTTT	CASSLEGSTEAFF
.	TRBD2	TRBV2	TRBJ2-2	TGTTCCAGCAGTGAAGAACTAGCGGGGACCGGGGAGCTGTTTTTT	CSSSEELAGTGELFF
.	.	TRBV5-6	TRBJ1-2	TGTGCCAGCAGCTTGGGAGGGGCCACCTATGGCTACACCTTC	CASSLGGATYGYTF